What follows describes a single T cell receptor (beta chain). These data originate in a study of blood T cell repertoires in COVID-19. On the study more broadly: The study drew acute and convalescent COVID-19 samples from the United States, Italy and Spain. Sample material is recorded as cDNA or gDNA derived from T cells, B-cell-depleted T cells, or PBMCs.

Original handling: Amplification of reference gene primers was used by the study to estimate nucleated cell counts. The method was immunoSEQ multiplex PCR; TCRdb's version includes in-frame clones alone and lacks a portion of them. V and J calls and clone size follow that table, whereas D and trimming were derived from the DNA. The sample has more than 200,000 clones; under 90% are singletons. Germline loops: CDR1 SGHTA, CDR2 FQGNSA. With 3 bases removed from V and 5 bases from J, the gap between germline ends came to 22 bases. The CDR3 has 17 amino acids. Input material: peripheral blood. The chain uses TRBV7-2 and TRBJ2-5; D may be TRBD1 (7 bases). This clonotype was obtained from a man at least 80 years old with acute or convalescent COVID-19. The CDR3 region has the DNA TGTGCCAGCAGCTTGAGACAGGGAGGAGGGGCACGGGAGACCCAGTACTTC. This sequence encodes CASSLRQGGGARETQYF.